These 28 T cell receptor beta chains came from one sample sequenced in a study of blood T cells in healthy people across ages. A J-beta primer mix and a sample-barcoded 5' primer were used in a second PCR of about 7 to 12 cycles. TCRdb re-analysed the 5' RACE reads in MiXCR, keeping a single row per CDR3 protein. Of 800,000 to 900,000 distinct CDR3 sequences in the sample, 62% are singletons; the top ten hold around a quarter. Sequenced input: blood. These receptors were obtained from a man aged 30 to 39 in good health.

The chain uses TRBV7-9 and TRBJ1-2, with D possibly matching TRBD1 (5 bases). Germline loops: CDR1 SEHNR, CDR2 FQNEAQ (reference sequence). CDR3 length: 11 amino acids. V lost 10 bases, J lost 5 bases, and 11 bases lay in between. The CDR3 protein is CATIRGYGYTF. The CDR3 bases are TGTGCCACCATCCGGGGGTATGGCTACACCTTC.

This clonotype was picked up many times. This chain links TRBV20-1 with TRBJ2-6, with unresolved D. The CDR3 length is 15 residues. The germline V gene has CDR1 DFQATT and CDR2 SNEGSKA (reference sequence). Trimming pared 2 bases from V and 0 bases from J, leaving 8 bases between. CDR3 bases: TGCAGTGCTAGATTACGGGTCTCTGGGGCCAACGTCCTGACTTTC. This codes for CSARLRVSGANVLTF.

This clonotype was seen at least ten times. The V and J genes are TRBV7-2 and TRBJ2-5; D is unresolved. CDR1 is SGHTA and CDR2 is FQGNSA in the germline V gene. V lost 1 base to trimming and J lost 5 bases, with 11 bases between them. The CDR3 is 14 residues long. The CDR3 loop reads CASSLGPSEETQYF. CDR3 coding DNA: TGTGCCAGCAGCTTAGGCCCCTCCGAGGAGACCCAGTACTTC.

In its sample, this clonotype was seen a few times. The chain links TRBV20-1 to TRBJ2-7; possible D gene TRBD1, 5 bases. CDR1 and CDR2 (germline): DFQATT, SNEGSKA (reference sequence). The CDR3 sequence is 11 residues long. CDR3 sequence reads: CSARAGYEQYF. In DNA form, the CDR3 reads TGCAGCGCCCGGGCAGGGTACGAGCAGTACTTC.

This chain connects TRBV10-3 to TRBJ2-1; 10 bases align to TRBD1. Trimming at V came to 7 bases and at J to 1 base, leaving 4 bases not matched to a gene. The CDR3 length is 15 residues. CDR1 ENHRY and CDR2 SYGVKD come from the germline V gene. DNA of the CDR3: TGTGCCATCACCCCGGGACAGGGGTCCTACAATGAGCAGTTCTTC. It encodes CAITPGQGSYNEQFF.

This clonotype appeared a single time. V usage is TRBV7-3 and J usage is TRBJ2-1; 11 bases map to TRBD2. The CDR3 is made up of 16 amino acids. V lost 5 bases, J lost 6 bases, and 9 bases stayed unmatched. Germline CDR1 SGHTA, CDR2 FQGTGA. Here the CDR3 reads CASSVIAGGLFNEQFF. CDR3 DNA sequence: TGTGCCAGCAGCGTGATAGCGGGGGGGCTATTCAATGAGCAGTTCTTC. Filled out from reference TRBV7-3 and TRBJ2-1, the complete variable domain reads GAGVSQTPSNKVTEKGKYVELRCDPISGHTALYWYRQSLGQGPEFLIYFQGTGAADDSGLPNDRFFAVRPEGSVSTLKIQRTERGDSAVYLCASSVIAGGLFNEQFFGPGTRLTVL.

The J gene is TRBJ2-5, the V gene TRBV4-1; 8 bases fit TRBD1. The CDR3 runs 15 residues. J gave up 5 bases and V 4 bases, and 9 bases lay outside the gene matches. Per the germline V gene, CDR1 is MGHRA and CDR2 is YSYEKL. The CDR3 sequence is CASSPVGTGVETQYF. The CDR3 coding sequence is TGCGCCAGCAGCCCAGTTGGGACAGGTGTTGAGACCCAGTACTTC.

The genes are TRBV6-5 and TRBJ1-2; D possibly corresponds to TRBD1 (6 bases). The CDR3 is 14 amino acids. V dropped 6 bases and J dropped 2 bases, with 13 bases sitting between them. The germline CDR1 and CDR2 sequences are MNHEY and SVGAGI. The CDR3 protein is CASRIRTANYGYTF. For the CDR3, the DNA is TGTGCCAGCAGGATAAGGACAGCGAACTATGGCTACACCTTC.

The DNA of the CDR3 is TGTGCCAGCTCACCGGGTCTTACCATAAATCAGCCCCAGCATTTT. It codes for CASSPGLTINQPQHF. The chain combines TRBV18 with TRBJ1-5; D is uncertain. The CDR3 has 15 residues. The germline V gene encodes CDR1 KGHSH and CDR2 LQKENI. Trimming pared 3 bases from V and 4 bases from J, leaving 13 bases between.

Remarks on this clonotype: One junction end disagrees with the germline gene, perhaps due to a read error. This chain joins TRBV7-2 and TRBJ2-3; no firm D call. The CDR3 has 13 residues. Looked up from germline, CDR1 is SGHTA and CDR2 is FQGNSA. CDR3 bases: TGTGCCAGCAGCTCCCCCAGCACAGATATGCAGTATTTT. Its translation is CASSSPSTDMQYF.

This chain links TRBV4-3 with TRBJ2-6; D not resolved. The V gene's germline CDR1 is LGHNA and CDR2 YSLEER. The CDR3 has 17 residues. V was trimmed by 0 bases and J by 0 bases, leaving 9 bases between them. CDR3 loop: CASSQDPKGSGANVLTF. The CDR3 region has the DNA TGCGCCAGCAGCCAAGACCCCAAGGGCTCTGGGGCCAACGTCCTGACTTTC.

This chain connects TRBV28 to TRBJ2-7; D possibly corresponds to TRBD1 (6 bases). The DNA matches TRBJ2-5 better at its end, which makes the J call doubtful. The length of the CDR3 is 13 residues. Germline CDR1 and CDR2: MDHEN and SYDVKM. CDR3 nucleotides: TGTGCCAGCGTGCAGGGGAGAGTAGAGACCCAGTACTTC. Residues: CASVQGRVETQYF.

The genes are TRBV20-1 and TRBJ2-7; 7 nucleotides match TRBD1. Per the germline V gene, CDR1 is DFQATT and CDR2 is SNEGSKA (reference sequence). This CDR3 is built from 13 residues. J was trimmed by 2 bases and V by 3 bases; bases with no gene match: 4. DNA of the CDR3: TGCAGTGCTAGTGGACAGGAAACCTACGAGCAGTACTTC. Translated: CSASGQETYEQYF.

The chain combines TRBV4-3 with TRBJ2-1; a possible D gene is TRBD1 (6 bases). Germline CDR1 LGHNA, CDR2 YSLEER. The CDR3 runs 15 residues. Trimming stripped 3 bases from V and 8 bases from J, with 17 bases between. The CDR3: CASSQSGHYFDEQFF. In DNA, the CDR3 is TGCGCCAGCAGCCAGTCGGGACACTATTTCGATGAGCAGTTCTTC.

This chain's CDR3 is CASSLALGKNIQYF. The CDR3 DNA follows: TGTGCCAGCAGCTTAGCCTTGGGCAAAAACATTCAGTACTTC. The V and J genes are TRBV11-2 and TRBJ2-4; D not resolved. Germline-derived CDR1 and CDR2 are SGHAT and FQNNGV. This CDR3 comprises 14 residues. V was pared by 1 base and J by 3 bases, with 7 bases between.

This chain uses TRBV3-1 with TRBJ2-5, with 10 bases fitting TRBD1. V dropped 4 bases and J dropped 1; count of bases not matched to a gene: 3. The CDR3 totals 15 residues. The germline V gene encodes CDR1 LGHDT and CDR2 YNNKEL (reference sequence). The CDR3 DNA is TGTGCCAGCAGCCGGGACAGGGGAACCCAAGAGACCCAGTACTTC. Residues: CASSRDRGTQETQYF.

The chain is built from TRBV2 and TRBJ2-2, with TRBD2 identical over 10 bases. V gave up 5 bases and J gave up 0 bases; unmatched junction bases: 3. The CDR3 covers 16 residues. Germline V gene lookup returns CDR1 SNHLY and CDR2 FYNNEI. CDR3 protein: CASSMSGGANTGELFF. CDR3 sequence (DNA): TGTGCCAGCAGTATGAGCGGGGGGGCGAACACCGGGGAGCTGTTTTTT.

This clonotype has a handful of counts. V usage is TRBV20-1 and J usage is TRBJ2-3; D gene ambiguous. The germline V gene has CDR1 DFQATT and CDR2 SNEGSKA (reference sequence). CDR3 length: 13 residues. Trimming shortened V by 7 bases and J by 6 bases, and 17 bases separated the two germline ends. This chain's CDR3 is CSEETTEADTQYF. CDR3 DNA sequence: TGCAGTGAGGAGACAACCGAAGCGGATACGCAGTATTTT.

The chain has TRBV12-3 or TRBV12-4 and TRBJ2-5; TRBD2 aligns across 7 bases. V was clipped by 7 bases and J by 5 bases; unmatched bases: 7. The CDR3 sequence is 13 residues long. The CDR3 here is CASTPYGGETQYF. CDR3 bases: TGTGCCAGCACCCCATACGGGGGGGAGACCCAGTACTTC.

V usage is TRBV4-3 and J usage is TRBJ2-1; tentatively, D is TRBD2 (7 bases). Per germline, CDR1 LGHNA and CDR2 YSLEER. The CDR3 has 13 amino acids. V was shortened by 0 bases and J by 13 bases, with 13 bases between the two germline ends. This CDR3 reads CASSQEGGETQFF. CDR3 bases: TGCGCCAGCAGCCAAGAAGGGGGGGAGACCCAGTTCTTC.

This clonotype is a singleton in its sample. V usage is TRBV20-1 and J usage is TRBJ2-7; no definite D call. V was trimmed by 7 bases and J by 2 bases, leaving 9 bases between them. CDR3 length: 11 amino acids. Germline V gene sequence: CDR1 DFQATT, CDR2 SNEGSKA (reference sequence). CDR3 residues: CSVPEAYEQYF. Written as DNA, the CDR3 is TGCAGTGTCCCAGAAGCCTACGAGCAGTACTTC.

The chain has TRBV27 and TRBJ2-3; D unclear. Trimming took off 3 bases at V and 4 bases at J, with 11 bases between the two ends. In germline, CDR1 is MNHEY, CDR2 SMNVEV (reference sequence). This CDR3 has 14 residues. The CDR3 region has the DNA TGTGCCAGCAGTTTCAATCGGCTCGCAGATACGCAGTATTTT. It specifies CASSFNRLADTQYF.

The chain recombines TRBV20-1 with TRBJ2-3; the D gene could be TRBD1 or TRBD2 (6 bases each). The CDR3 totals 15 residues. Germline assignment: CDR1 DFQATT and CDR2 SNEGSKA (reference sequence). V was clipped by 6 bases and J by 2 bases, with 18 bases between them. The CDR3 nucleotides are TGCAGTGCCCCCGGTTCGGGGGCATTCACAGATACGCAGTATTTT. Its protein product is CSAPGSGAFTDTQYF.

This clonotype was detected only a few times. The rearrangement joins TRBV7-9 to TRBJ1-2, with D possibly being TRBD1 (5 bases). This CDR3 contains 12 residues. Germline V gives CDR1 SEHNR, CDR2 FQNEAQ (reference sequence). Trimming shortened V by 5 bases and J by 7 bases, and 11 bases separated the two germline ends. The CDR3 nucleotides are TGTGCCAGCAGCACGACAGAGAGTGGCTACACCTTC. Amino acid sequence: CASSTTESGYTF.

The chain carries TRBV20-1 and TRBJ2-2, with D tentatively TRBD1 (6 bases). CDR1 DFQATT and CDR2 SNEGSKA come from the germline V gene (reference sequence). Trimming pared 1 base from V and 4 bases from J, leaving 13 bases between. This CDR3 is 15 amino acids long. The CDR3 bases are TGCAGTGCTAGAGGGGGACACACTCCCACCGGGGAGCTGTTTTTT. Its protein is CSARGGHTPTGELFF.

The chain has TRBV12-3 or TRBV12-4 and TRBJ2-7, with TRBD1 matching over 9 bases. V was clipped by 5 bases and J by 2 bases; unmatched bases: 10. The CDR3 covers 16 residues. Written as DNA, the CDR3 is TGTGCCAGCAGTGACCCTAGGACAGGGGAGGCCTACGAGCAGTACTTC. It translates to CASSDPRTGEAYEQYF.

The rearrangement links TRBV15 to TRBJ1-2, with D possibly matching TRBD1 (6 bases). This CDR3 comprises 14 residues. From germline, CDR1 is LNHNV and CDR2 YYDKDF (reference sequence). Trimming pared 0 bases from V and 7 bases from J, leaving 12 bases between. The CDR3 nucleotides read TGTGCCACCAGCAGAGATTTGGGGGGCGGTGGCTACACCTTC. Its protein product is CATSRDLGGGGYTF.

The gene calls are TRBV25-1 and TRBJ2-3; D call uncertain. The germline V and J ends were trimmed by 6 bases and 0 bases, with 10 bases remaining between them. The CDR3 runs 14 residues. Germline CDR1 and CDR2: MGHDK and SYGVNS. In nucleotides, the CDR3 is TGTGCCAGCAGCGAGCTGGACAGCACAGATACGCAGTATTTT. Protein: CASSELDSTDTQYF.